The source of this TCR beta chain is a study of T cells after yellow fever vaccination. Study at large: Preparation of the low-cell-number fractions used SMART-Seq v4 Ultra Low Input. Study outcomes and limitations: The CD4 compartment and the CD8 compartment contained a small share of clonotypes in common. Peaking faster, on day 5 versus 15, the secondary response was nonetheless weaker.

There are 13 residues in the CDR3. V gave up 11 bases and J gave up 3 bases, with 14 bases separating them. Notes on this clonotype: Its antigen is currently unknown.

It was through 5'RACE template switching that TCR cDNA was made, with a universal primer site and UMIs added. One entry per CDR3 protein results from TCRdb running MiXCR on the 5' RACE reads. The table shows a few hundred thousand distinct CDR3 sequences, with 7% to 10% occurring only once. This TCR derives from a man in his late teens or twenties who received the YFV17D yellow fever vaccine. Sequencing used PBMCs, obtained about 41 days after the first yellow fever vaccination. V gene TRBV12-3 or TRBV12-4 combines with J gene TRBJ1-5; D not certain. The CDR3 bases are TGTGCCTCTGCACCTGGTGACAATCAGCCCCAGCATTTT. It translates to CASAPGDNQPQHF.